Listed below are T cell receptor beta chains from one sample, sequenced in a study of blood T cell repertoires in COVID-19. Only in-frame clones appear in the TCRdb table, and some are missing; sequencing was by immunoSEQ multiplex PCR. The sample consists of about 190,000 clones, approximately 85% of them appearing once. Sequencing used PBMCs or T cells enriched from blood (not recorded which). The receptors derive from a man aged 35-49 years with acute COVID-19. Both conserved end residues are part of each CDR3. Fields, in order: J gene, V gene, CDR3 protein.

>TRBJ2-1|TRBV7-3
CASALSSGNYNEQFF
>TRBJ2-7|TRBV11-3
CASSSRDRAYEQYF
>TRBJ2-1|TRBV10-2
CASIQGYEQFF
>TRBJ1-2|TRBV27
CASSSRQAYGYTF
>TRBJ2-7|TRBV5-6
CASSWRTGSPSLDEQYF
>TRBJ2-1|TRBV5-5
CASSRRSGRSSYNEQFF
>TRBJ1-6|TRBV28
CASSLYRADNSPLHF
>TRBJ1-2|TRBV3-1/TRBV3-2
CASSQIQGSGYTF
>TRBJ1-2|TRBV19
CASSWTNYGYTF
>TRBJ2-4|TRBV12-3/TRBV12-4
CASSTGNIQYF
>TRBJ1-5|TRBV28
CASDRGNQPQHF
>TRBJ1-1|TRBV9
CASSVGMNTEAFF
>TRBJ2-7|TRBV25-1
CASGTTSAAYEQYF
>TRBJ2-3|TRBV5-1
CASSHQERELGDTQYF
>TRBJ1-4|TRBV6-5
CASKPGLGNEKLFF
>TRBJ2-5|TRBV25-1
CASSERELETQYF
>TRBJ1-2|TRBV6-5
CASSYDKFYGYTF
>TRBJ1-5|TRBV7-2
CASSLSLYQPQHF
>TRBJ1-5|TRBV24-1
CATSDYRGNQPQHF
>TRBJ1-2|TRBV11-2
CASSSRGNYGYTF
>TRBJ1-6|TRBV7-9
CASSPATGADSPLHF
>TRBJ1-5|TRBV28
CASSPGFGPQHF
>TRBJ2-1|TRBV7-3
CASSLTTGGLWNEQFF
>TRBJ2-7|TRBV29-1
CSVVSAGGTYEQYF
>TRBJ1-4|TRBV7-2
CASSLVSSRRGEKLFF
>TRBJ2-6|TRBV29-1
CSVLVLGSSGANVLTF
>TRBJ1-3|TRBV30
CAWSGSQSGGNTIYF
>TRBJ2-5|TRBV6-5
CASSGRGRETQYF
>TRBJ2-5|TRBV14
CASSQDTTGGERWETQYF
>TRBJ2-7|TRBV28
CASRGLYEQYF
>TRBJ2-7|TRBV7-9
CASEGGQGLYEQYF
>TRBJ2-1|TRBV27
CASSPSSLASAPPYNEQFF
>TRBJ1-1|TRBV3-1/TRBV3-2
CASSHEASEAFF
>TRBJ2-7|TRBV27
CASSRSGSYEQYF
>TRBJ2-1|TRBV4-2
CASSQVGGKQFF
>TRBJ2-7|TRBV5-1
CASSFSAASYEQYF
>TRBJ1-1|TRBV25-1
CASRPRTGGGTEAFF
>TRBJ1-5|TRBV27
CASSLAGARNQPQHF
>TRBJ1-1|TRBV7-3
CASSLTKSNTEAFF
>TRBJ2-3|TRBV5-4
CASSPSGTKDTQYF
>TRBJ2-3|TRBV24-1
CATSGRQGEIRTDTQYF
>TRBJ2-6|TRBV2
CASDPGHRSGANVLTF
>TRBJ1-5|TRBV4-2
CASSQAWTGNQPQHF
>TRBJ2-1|TRBV19
CASRSTSTNEQFF
>TRBJ2-3|TRBV6-5
CASSPGDTDTQYF
>TRBJ2-7|TRBV7-6
CASSVLAGGEQYF
>TRBJ2-7|TRBV4-1
CASSPDPYYPLYEQYF
>TRBJ1-5|TRBV6-5
CASSRRGRQPQHF
>TRBJ2-5|TRBV7-9
CASRRTGTSGRLGETQYF
>TRBJ1-4|TRBV7-9
CASRRGQGDEKLFF
>TRBJ2-2|TRBV2
CASVRAAGAELFF
>TRBJ2-5|TRBV9
CASSGIGQGAEETQYF
>TRBJ1-5|TRBV2
CASSGGGWDQPQHF
>TRBJ1-5|TRBV6-5
CASEDRGNQPQHF
>TRBJ1-2|TRBV12-3/TRBV12-4
CASRATGAYGYTF
>TRBJ1-2|TRBV5-1
CASSPGPEGYGYTF
>TRBJ2-1|TRBV5-1
CASSLESGRLNEQFF
>TRBJ2-2|TRBV10-3
CAISLPGTSGRTNTGELFF
>TRBJ2-7|TRBV6-5
CASGVGGLRSYEQYF